A single sample gave rise to the 10 T cell receptor beta chains below, sequenced in a study of cytomegalovirus exposure and HLA in healthy donors. This PCR relied on a set of 60 Vbeta primers and 13 Jbeta primers. Sequencing used immunoSEQ multiplex PCR; TCRdb keeps in-frame clones, though not all of them. The table has 100,000 to 150,000 clones, 60% to 85% seen once. Sequenced sample: PBMCs. The source of these receptors is a woman aged 40 to 50 in good health and CMV-seronegative.

This chain joins TRBV28 and TRBJ1-5; 9 bases fit TRBD1. This CDR3 is 15 amino acids long. Germline lookup yields CDR1 MDHEN and CDR2 SYDVKM. V was clipped by 4 bases and J by 7 bases; unmatched bases: 8. CDR3 sequence (DNA): TGTGCCAGCAGTTCTCCGGGACAGGGTGGCCAGCCCCAGCATTTT. Its translation: CASSSPGQGGQPQHF.

The chain recombines TRBV27 with TRBJ2-7, with D uncertain. V was cut by 10 bases and J by 3 bases, with 10 bases left in between. Germline CDR1 MNHEY, CDR2 SMNVEV (reference sequence). The CDR3 covers 11 residues. The CDR3 coding sequence is TGTGCCACCCGGTTGAGCTACGAGCAGTACTTC. This gives the protein CATRLSYEQYF.

The V call is TRBV28, the J call TRBJ1-1, with no clear D. The V end was cut by 6 bases, the J end by 0 bases, with 11 bases between. CDR1 is MDHEN and CDR2 is SYDVKM in the germline V gene. This CDR3 spans 14 amino acids. The CDR3 DNA reads as TGTGCCAGCAGGAGTCACGCAATGAACACTGAAGCTTTCTTT. Its protein is CASRSHAMNTEAFF.

The chain recombines TRBV5-1 with TRBJ1-4; 7 bases align to TRBD1. V lost 4 bases, J lost 6 bases, and 3 bases stayed unmatched. Per germline, CDR1 SGHRS and CDR2 YFSETQ. This CDR3 has 13 residues. The CDR3 sequence: CASSKGTDEKLFF. The CDR3, as DNA: TGCGCCAGCAGCAAAGGGACAGATGAAAAACTGTTTTTT.

J is TRBJ2-5 and V is TRBV9; D call uncertain. There are 14 residues in the CDR3. CDR1 SGDLS and CDR2 YYNGEE come from the germline V gene. V lost 0 bases to trimming and J lost 0 bases, with 6 bases between them. The CDR3 protein is CASSVAQNQETQYF. The CDR3 DNA follows: TGTGCCAGCAGCGTAGCACAGAACCAAGAGACCCAGTACTTC. Variable domain in full (rest from reference TRBV9 and TRBJ2-5): DSGVTQTPKHLITATGQRVTLRCSPRSGDLSVYWYQQSLDQGLQFLIQYYNGEERAKGNILERFSAQQFPDLHSELNLSSLELGDSALYFCASSVAQNQETQYFGPGTRLLVL.

The gene calls are TRBV11-2 and TRBJ2-5; 7 bases match TRBD2. Per the germline V gene, CDR1 is SGHAT and CDR2 is FQNNGV. The V gene end was trimmed by 2 bases and the J gene end by 2 bases; junction bases not matched to a gene: 2. This CDR3 is built from 14 residues. Here the CDR3 reads CASSLRRGQETQYF. The CDR3 region has the DNA TGTGCCAGCAGCTTAAGGCGGGGGCAAGAGACCCAGTACTTC.

The chain recombines TRBV7-6 with TRBJ2-1; 8 nucleotides line up with TRBD2. CDR1 is SGHVS, CDR2 FNYEAQ, per germline. This CDR3 region has 15 residues. J was trimmed by 4 bases and V by 2 bases; bases with no gene match: 4. The CDR3 loop is CASSLPSGSYNEQFF. The CDR3 DNA is TGTGCCAGCAGCTTACCTAGCGGGTCATACAATGAGCAGTTCTTC.

Comment on this clone: The germline gene is not matched at one end of the junction; a read error may be the cause. The chain employs TRBV7-9 and TRBJ2-6, with D possibly TRBD2 on 6 matching bases. CDR3 length: 18 residues. CDR1 is SEHNR, CDR2 FQNEAQ, per germline (reference sequence). CDR3 coding DNA: TGTGCCAGCAGCCCCCGGCGGGGACGGAACTCTGGGGCCAACGGCCTGACTTTC. Its protein product is CASSPRRGRNSGANGLTF.

This clone was seen only a few times. One end of the junction does not line up with germline, which may come from a read error. The V call is TRBV2, the J call TRBJ2-6, with TRBD1 matching over 7 bases. This CDR3 comprises 17 residues. Germline values: CDR1 SNHLY, CDR2 FYNNEI. The CDR3 spells CASRPGLGGSGANGLTF. In DNA form, the CDR3 reads TGTGCCAGCAGGCCGGGCCTAGGGGGCTCTGGGGCCAACGGCCTGACTTTC.

V and J are TRBV27 and TRBJ2-3, with TRBD2 matching 10 bases. The germline V gene encodes CDR1 MNHEY and CDR2 SMNVEV (reference sequence). The V and J ends lost 6 bases and 4 bases, in that order; junction bases with no gene match: 10. The CDR3 covers 16 residues. CDR3 residues: CASRLSGLAGADTQYF. In DNA form, the CDR3 reads TGTGCCAGCAGGTTAAGCGGGCTAGCGGGGGCAGATACGCAGTATTTT.